The 32 T cell receptor beta chains in this list originate from one sample, sequenced in a study of Graves' ophthalmopathy and Graves' hyperthyroidism. RNA transcripts yielded amplified TCR beta CDR3 regions. Second-round multiplex PCR followed a first-round RT-PCR using HTBI primers. TCRdb re-called the multiplex PCR reads with MiXCR, one entry per CDR3 protein. The table has under 800,000 distinct CDR3 sequences, approximately 22% seen once. Sequencing was done on a sample of peripheral blood. The receptors here all came from a woman aged 18-30 years with stable Graves' hyperthyroidism. Some clones in this sample may be carry-over from other donors' samples.

The rearrangement joins TRBV24-1 to TRBJ1-2; D might be TRBD1 (5 bases). Deletions cut 3 bases from V and 1 base from J, with 8 bases between. The germline gives CDR1 KGHDR, CDR2 SFDVKD. The CDR3 totals 14 residues. Written as DNA, the CDR3 is TGTGCCACCAGTGATGGGACCGTTAACTATGGCTACACCTTC. Translated: CATSDGTVNYGYTF.

The gene calls are TRBV20-1 and TRBJ2-7; D unresolved. The CDR3 covers 8 residues. V was pared by 4 bases and J by 5 bases, with 0 bases between. Germline V gene data show CDR1 as DFQATT and CDR2 as SNEGSKA (reference sequence). The CDR3 sequence: CSANEQYF. The DNA for the CDR3 is TGCAGTGCTAACGAGCAGTACTTC.

The chain combines TRBV12-3 or TRBV12-4 with TRBJ1-2; 7 bases match TRBD1. J gave up 7 bases and V 6 bases, and 8 bases lay outside the gene matches. This CDR3 is built from 13 residues. The DNA for the CDR3 is TGTGCCAGCAGCCGGCAGGGGGTCGGTGGCTACACCTTC. Translated, it gives CASSRQGVGGYTF.

This clonotype was seen ten or more times. The genes are TRBV20-1 and TRBJ1-2; D remains unclear. V lost 3 bases, J lost 3 bases, and 14 bases lay in between. Germline V gives CDR1 DFQATT, CDR2 SNEGSKA (reference sequence). The CDR3 runs to 14 residues. CDR3 DNA: TGCAGTGCTAGGTCGGCAGCGAGAGACTATGGCTACACCTTC. Translated, it gives CSARSAARDYGYTF.

The CDR3 bases are TGTGCTAGTGGCCATAGCTCCTATAATTCACCCCTCCACTTT. It specifies CASGHSSYNSPLHF. This chain uses TRBV12-5 with TRBJ1-6, with D hard to call. The germline V gene encodes CDR1 LGHNT and CDR2 FRNRAP. The CDR3 is 14 residues long. Trimming stripped 6 bases from V and 0 bases from J, with 6 bases between.

This chain connects TRBV4-1 to TRBJ2-4; unclear D gene. In germline, CDR1 is MGHRA, CDR2 YSYEKL. CDR3 length: 15 amino acids. V shed 1 base and J shed 1 base, with 8 bases lying between them. In DNA form, the CDR3 reads TGCGCCAGCAGCCAAGTGTTGGGGGCCAAAAACATTCAGTACTTC. It yields the protein CASSQVLGAKNIQYF.

The chain recombines TRBV2 with TRBJ1-5; the match to TRBD1 covers 10 bases. The CDR3 length is 14 residues. With 5 bases clipped from V and 7 bases from J, the junction kept 5 bases outside the gene matches. The germline V gene encodes CDR1 SNHLY and CDR2 FYNNEI. In DNA form, the CDR3 reads TGTGCCAGCAGTTGGGACAGGGGAGAACAGCCCCAGCATTTT. Amino acids: CASSWDRGEQPQHF.

This clonotype was seen repeatedly, ten times or more. The chain combines TRBV6-1 with TRBJ2-7, with TRBD1 identical over 10 bases. Per the germline V gene, CDR1 is MNHNS and CDR2 is SASEGT. The CDR3 sequence is 15 residues long. After removal of 6 bases from V and 0 bases from J, the junction contained 5 bases not matched to a gene. For the CDR3, the DNA is TGTGCCAGCAGATCCGGACAGGGGGGCTCCTACGAGCAGTACTTC. Encoded protein: CASRSGQGGSYEQYF.

This clonotype appeared a few times. The junction departs from germline at one end; a sequencing error may be responsible. The rearrangement uses TRBV4-3 and TRBJ2-1; TRBD2 agrees at 8 bases. This CDR3 has 15 amino acids. Per germline, CDR1 LGHNA and CDR2 YSLEER. The CDR3 coding sequence is TGCGCCAGCAGCCCAGCGGGGGTGTCCTACAATGAGAAGTTCTTC. Translation gives CASSPAGVSYNEKFF.

This clonotype was found many times. The rearrangement links TRBV10-1 to TRBJ2-2; D is undetermined. Germline V lookup: CDR1 WNHNN, CDR2 SYGVQD (reference sequence). V was trimmed by 0 bases and J by 0 bases, leaving 8 bases between them. There are 16 residues in the CDR3. CDR3 nucleotide sequence: TGCGCCAGCAGTGAGTCTGGGTTTACGAACACCGGGGAGCTGTTTTTT. Translating gives CASSESGFTNTGELFF.

This clonotype was seen ten or more times. The chain uses TRBV14 and TRBJ2-2; 7 bases line up with TRBD1. J was trimmed by 3 bases and V by 2 bases; bases with no gene match: 0. The length of the CDR3 is 14 residues. From germline, CDR1 is SGHDN and CDR2 FVKESK. Here the CDR3 DNA reads TGTGCCAGCAGCCAAACAGGGGACACCGGGGAGCTGTTTTTT. Translated, it gives CASSQTGDTGELFF. The whole variable domain, remainder taken from reference TRBV14 and TRBJ2-2, is EAGVTQFPSHSVIEKGQTVTLRCDPISGHDNLYWYRRVMGKEIKFLLHFVKESKQDESGMPNNRFLAERTGGTYSTLKVQPAELEDSGVYFCASSQTGDTGELFFGEGSRLTVL.

This clonotype has only one observation. A much larger clonotype is one base distant, so this may be a read error. The rearrangement joins TRBV6-5 to TRBJ1-1; possibly TRBD1 for D (5 bases). The CDR3 runs to 14 residues. Germline CDR1 MNHEY, CDR2 SVGAGI. The CDR3 is CASSYAWGNTDAFF. CDR3 DNA sequence: TGTGCCAGCAGTTACGCGTGGGGGAACACTGATGCTTTCTTT.

This chain joins TRBV13 and TRBJ1-1; D is undetermined. This CDR3 is 14 amino acids long. The germline V gene encodes CDR1 PRHDT and CDR2 FYEKMQ (reference sequence). The V end lost 7 bases, the J end lost 0 bases, and 12 bases lay between the germline ends. The CDR3 here is CASNSGRLNTEAFF. The CDR3 DNA follows: TGTGCCAGCAACTCAGGCAGATTGAACACTGAAGCTTTCTTT.

Notes on this clonotype: The CDR3 carries no conserved terminal phenylalanine or tryptophan, so it likely arises from a read error. CDR3 amino acids: CASSQGAGGPHNEQFL. Here the CDR3 DNA reads TGTGCCAGCTCACAAGGAGCGGGGGGGCCCCACAATGAGCAGTTCCTC. The rearrangement links TRBV18 to TRBJ2-1, with TRBD2 matching over 10 bases. Trimming took 4 bases from V and 5 from J; bases not matched to a gene: 8. CDR1 and CDR2 (germline): KGHSH, LQKENI. This CDR3 is 16 amino acids long.

CDR3 bases: TGTGCCAGCAGGTGGACAGGTTTGAACATTCAGTACTTC. This gives the protein CASRWTGLNIQYF. This chain links TRBV5-5 with TRBJ2-4, with 7 bases matching TRBD1. J was trimmed by 7 bases and V by 5 bases; bases with no gene match: 6. Germline-derived CDR1 and CDR2 are SGHKS and YYEKEE (reference sequence). CDR3 length: 13 amino acids.

This clonotype appeared many times. The chain couples TRBV11-2 to TRBJ2-6; tentatively, D is TRBD1 or TRBD2 (6 bases each). This CDR3 spans 18 amino acids. The V gene's germline CDR1 is SGHAT and CDR2 FQNNGV. Trimming removed 5 bases from V and 4 bases from J, with 21 bases in between. CDR3 sequence reads: CASSLPRGLGRGANVLTF. CDR3 coding DNA: TGTGCCAGCAGCCTTCCACGGGGGCTCGGTAGGGGGGCCAACGTCCTGACTTTC.

This chain links TRBV2 with TRBJ2-7; maybe TRBD2 (6 bases). The ends were cut back, 9 bases at V and 0 bases at J, with 12 bases in the middle. This CDR3 spans 13 amino acids. In germline, CDR1 is SNHLY, CDR2 FYNNEI. The CDR3 bases are TGTGCCAGGTCGGTCGGGGGCTCCTACGAGCAGTACTTC. The encoded protein is CARSVGGSYEQYF. Together with reference TRBV2 and TRBJ2-7, the CDR3 gives the full variable domain: EPEVTQTPSHQVTQMGQEVILRCVPISNHLYFYWYRQILGQKVEFLVSFYNNEISEKSEIFDDQFSVERPDGSNFTLKIRSTKLEDSAMYFCARSVGGSYEQYFGPGTRLTVT.

This clonotype was seen many times. The V call is TRBV28, the J call TRBJ2-6; 8 bases line up with TRBD2. The V and J ends lost 6 bases and 2 bases, in that order; junction bases with no gene match: 3. The CDR3 spans 15 residues. Germline CDR1 reads MDHEN; CDR2 reads SYDVKM. The CDR3 DNA reads TGTGCCAGCAGCGACGGGGGGGCTGGGGCCAACGTCCTGACTTTC. It specifies CASSDGGAGANVLTF.

The rearrangement joins TRBV29-1 to TRBJ2-7; a possible D gene is TRBD1 (5 bases). Trimming took off 7 bases at V and 3 bases at J, with 13 bases between the two ends. Germline values: CDR1 SQVTM, CDR2 ANQGSEA. CDR3 size: 12 residues. The CDR3 region is CSAKQDSYEQYF. The CDR3 bases are TGCAGCGCTAAACAGGATAGCTACGAGCAGTACTTC.

This clonotype was observed at least ten times. This rearrangement joins TRBV27 to TRBJ2-6; D not certain. Trimming stripped 5 bases from V and 7 bases from J, with 15 bases between. Germline V gene data show CDR1 as MNHEY and CDR2 as SMNVEV (reference sequence). This CDR3 region has 15 residues. The CDR3 region has the DNA TGTGCCAGCAGTCCGAGTAATACCTTTGCCAACGTCCTGACTTTC. Translation gives CASSPSNTFANVLTF.

At least ten counts were recorded for this clonotype. V is TRBV9 and J is TRBJ2-7; 7 bases fit TRBD2. This CDR3 is built from 14 residues. V shed 3 bases, J shed 3 bases, and the junction held 6 bases outside the gene matches. Germline V gene lookup returns CDR1 SGDLS and CDR2 YYNGEE. The CDR3 sequence: CASSAHPGGYEQYF. The CDR3 nucleotides read TGTGCCAGCAGCGCCCACCCGGGGGGCTACGAGCAGTACTTC.

This clonotype occurred many times. The rearrangement uses TRBV5-1 and TRBJ2-7; TRBD2 agrees at 7 bases. The CDR3 contains 14 residues. Germline CDR1 is SGHRS and CDR2 is YFSETQ. The ends lost 10 bases at V and 2 bases at J; junction bases unmatched: 12. In DNA, the CDR3 is TGCGCCTCTACATTGGGGACTAATACCTACGAGCAGTACTTC. Its translation is CASTLGTNTYEQYF.

This clonotype was seen at least ten times. The gene calls are TRBV6-2 or TRBV6-3 and TRBJ2-2; TRBD2 aligns across 7 bases. The CDR3 is made up of 18 amino acids. J lost 0 bases, V lost 2 bases, and 9 bases had no gene match. CDR1 and CDR2 from the germline V gene are MNHEY and SVGEGT. The CDR3 nucleotides are TGTGCCAGCAGTTACACCCCGGGGAGCGGGACGAACACCGGGGAGCTGTTTTTT. Amino acid sequence: CASSYTPGSGTNTGELFF.

The gene calls are TRBV7-9 and TRBJ1-2; 9 nucleotides agree with TRBD1. J lost 5 bases, V lost 5 bases, and 6 bases had no gene match. This CDR3 is 14 amino acids long. Germline CDR1 and CDR2: SEHNR and FQNEAQ (reference sequence). The CDR3 region is CASSRQGEGYGYTF. In DNA, the CDR3 is TGTGCCAGCAGCCGACAGGGGGAGGGGTATGGCTACACCTTC.

This clonotype was found many times. The V call is TRBV7-6, the J call TRBJ1-3; 10 bases map to TRBD1. V trimming: 0 bases; J trimming: 2 bases; junction bases outside the gene matches: 4. The CDR3 totals 17 residues. Germline CDR1 is SGHVS and CDR2 is FNYEAQ. The CDR3 nucleotides are TGTGCCAGCAGCTTAGCGGGACAGGGGATGCCTGGAAACACCATATATTTT. Translation gives CASSLAGQGMPGNTIYF. Based on the CDR3 plus reference TRBV7-6 and TRBJ1-3, the full variable domain is GAGVSQSPRYKVTKRGQDVALRCDPISGHVSLYWYRQALGQGPEFLTYFNYEAQQDKSGLPNDRFSAERPEGSISTLTIQRTEQRDSAMYRCASSLAGQGMPGNTIYFGEGSWLTVV.

This clonotype was recorded many times. The rearrangement links TRBV6-5 to TRBJ1-6, with D uncertain. The V gene lost 6 bases and the J gene lost 7 bases, with 4 bases spanning the gap. CDR1 and CDR2 (germline): MNHEY, SVGAGI. The CDR3 spans 11 residues. CDR3 in DNA: TGTGCCAGCAGGGAGAATTCACCCCTCCACTTT. This translates into CASRENSPLHF.

The chain recombines TRBV3-1 with TRBJ1-5, with D tentatively TRBD1 (5 bases). CDR1 and CDR2 (germline): LGHDT, YNNKEL (reference sequence). V lost 8 bases, J lost 6 bases, and 14 bases lay in between. The CDR3 has 13 amino acids. The CDR3 spells CASGGLGVQPQHF. The CDR3 nucleotides are TGTGCCAGCGGGGGACTCGGAGTTCAGCCCCAGCATTTT.

Many counts were recorded for this clonotype. The chain uses TRBV6-1 and TRBJ2-5; D possibly corresponds to TRBD2 (5 bases). V lost 2 bases, J lost 9 bases, and 19 bases lay in between. The V gene's germline CDR1 is MNHNS and CDR2 SASEGT. This CDR3 region has 15 residues. The CDR3 bases are TGTGCCAGCAGTGAAAGTGGGCTTGTGGTCGGGGCCCAGTACTTC. Translating it yields CASSESGLVVGAQYF.

The CDR3 nucleotides read TGTGCCAGCACAGACACAGGGTTCCAAGAGACCCAGTACTTC. It encodes CASTDTGFQETQYF. This chain joins TRBV6-1 and TRBJ2-5; TRBD1 is a possible D gene (6 bases). Between the trimmed V and J ends, which lost 7 bases and 1 base, there was a span of 13 bases. The germline gives CDR1 MNHNS, CDR2 SASEGT. CDR3 size: 14 residues.

The chain has TRBV12-3 or TRBV12-4 and TRBJ1-2, with D maybe TRBD1 (5 bases). The ends were cut back, 6 bases at V and 4 bases at J, with 15 bases in the middle. This CDR3 spans 14 amino acids. The CDR3 DNA reads as TGTGCCAGCAGCTTTCAAGGGACCGCCTATGGCTACACCTTC. Amino acid sequence: CASSFQGTAYGYTF.

In the case of this clonotype: Possible read error: a much larger clone is one base away. This sequence joins TRBV30 and TRBJ2-7; weak D call: TRBD2 (5 bases). CDR1 and CDR2 (germline): GTSNPN, SVGIG (reference sequence). The CDR3 consists of 12 residues. V gave up 4 bases and J gave up 4 bases, with 11 bases separating them. Here the CDR3 reads CAWNATGYEQYF. The CDR3 DNA follows: TGTGCCTGGAATGCGACGGGATACGAGCAGTACTTC.

The rearrangement links TRBV4-1 to TRBJ2-7, with 7 bases aligning to TRBD1. CDR1 and CDR2 from the germline V gene are MGHRA and YSYEKL. CDR3 length equals 17 residues. Germline trimming cut 2 bases from V and 1 base from J; bases unmatched to any gene: 11. This chain's CDR3 is CASSQRGLGDRSYEQYF. The CDR3 bases are TGCGCCAGCAGCCAAAGAGGGTTAGGGGACAGATCCTACGAGCAGTACTTC.